This entry lists 20 T cell receptor beta chains sequenced from one sample in a study of identical twins (TCRdb year 2016). The library was built by means of 5' RACE. Sequencing used an Illumina HiSeq 2000. Clones were called with MiXCR by TCRdb after fastp trimmed the public reads at Q25, and only in-frame beta chains were retained. Every CDR3 protein is listed once, alongside the most common genes and DNA of its rows. The sample contains hundreds of thousands of distinct CDR3 sequences, 10% to 15% of them found a single time. Around 6.9% of the sample is held by the ten biggest clonotypes. These data also featured in a second study, about yellow fever vaccine responses in identical twins.

Sequencing was performed on CD8+ T cells sorted from blood. Every receptor here comes from a woman between 18 and 29 years old in good health.

This clonotype has ten or more counts. This chain connects TRBV11-2 to TRBJ1-4, with 7 bases that match TRBD1. The CDR3 is 16 residues long. Germline CDR1 is SGHAT and CDR2 is FQNNGV. V lost 4 bases to trimming and J lost 7 bases; unmatched junction nucleotides: 12. CDR3: CASSSSDDREGEKLFF. DNA of the CDR3: TGTGCCAGCAGCTCCAGTGACGACAGGGAGGGTGAAAAACTGTTTTTT.

This clonotype was seen only a few times. The rearrangement uses TRBV6-1 and TRBJ1-1; 8 bases agree with TRBD1. CDR1 and CDR2 (germline): MNHNS, SASEGT. The V gene end was trimmed by 8 bases and the J gene end by 5 bases; junction bases not matched to a gene: 10. CDR3 length equals 14 residues. The DNA for the CDR3 is TGTGCCAGCTTTCTCCCAGGGGGCGAAACTGAAGCTTTCTTT. Protein: CASFLPGGETEAFF.

The chain couples TRBV5-5 to TRBJ2-7; D is tentatively TRBD1 or TRBD2 (5 bases each). The CDR3 has 14 residues. The V gene's germline CDR1 is SGHKS and CDR2 YYEKEE (reference sequence). V was pared by 4 bases and J by 2 bases, with 13 bases between. The CDR3 region has the DNA TGTGCCAGCAGCCCCACCGGGACGACCTACGAGCAGTACGTC. Residues: CASSPTGTTYEQYV.

The chain employs TRBV7-9 and TRBJ2-2, with D unresolved. CDR1 SEHNR and CDR2 FQNEAQ come from the germline V gene (reference sequence). V was shortened by 5 bases and J by 5 bases, with 12 bases between the two germline ends. This CDR3 region has 14 residues. CDR3 nucleotides: TGTGCCAGCAGCCCCCTAGACGGGACCGGGGAGCTGTTTTTT. This sequence encodes CASSPLDGTGELFF.

This clonotype was observed many times. CDR3 sequence reads: CASSLVGQGNTEAFF. The CDR3 DNA reads as TGTGCCAGCAGCTTGGTGGGGCAGGGTAACACTGAAGCTTTCTTT. This chain links TRBV7-9 with TRBJ1-1; the D gene is possibly TRBD1 (5 bases). CDR3 length equals 15 residues. Germline V gene lookup returns CDR1 SEHNR and CDR2 FQNEAQ (reference sequence). The V end was cut by 3 bases, the J end by 2 bases, with 13 bases between. Combining the CDR3 with reference TRBV7-9 and TRBJ1-1 gives the whole variable domain DTGVSQNPRHKITKRGQNVTFRCDPISEHNRLYWYRQTLGQGPEFLTYFQNEAQLEKSRLLSDRFSAERPKGSFSTLEIQRTEQGDSAMYLCASSLVGQGNTEAFFGQGTRLTVV.

There are many counts of this clonotype. The chain has TRBV12-3 or TRBV12-4 and TRBJ2-1; 14 bases agree with TRBD2. The CDR3 loop spans 15 amino acids. V lost 5 bases and J lost 8; bases outside the gene matches: 5. The DNA of the CDR3 is TGTGCCAGCAGTGCCGGGACTAGCGGGGGTGATGAGCAGTTCTTC. Its translation: CASSAGTSGGDEQFF.

This clonotype appeared a few times. The chain recombines TRBV20-1 with TRBJ2-7; 9 bases are shared with TRBD1. Germline CDR1 reads DFQATT; CDR2 reads SNEGSKA (reference sequence). The CDR3 is made up of 17 amino acids. V dropped 0 bases and J dropped 4; count of bases not matched to a gene: 13. This CDR3 is CSARDLVDGTGRYEQYF. The DNA of the CDR3 is TGCAGTGCTAGAGACCTAGTAGACGGGACAGGGAGGTACGAGCAGTACTTC.

This clonotype was recorded a few times. The genes are TRBV7-8 and TRBJ2-6; 7 nucleotides agree with TRBD1. The germline V gene has CDR1 SGHVS and CDR2 FQNEAQ. J was trimmed by 4 bases and V by 6 bases; bases with no gene match: 6. This CDR3 has 15 residues. The CDR3, as DNA: TGTGCCAGCAGACCTACAGGGGCCGGGGCCAACGTCCTGACTTTC. It is translated as CASRPTGAGANVLTF. The variable domain in full, with the rest retrieved from reference TRBV7-8 and TRBJ2-6, is GAGVSQSPRYKVAKRGQDVALRCDPISGHVSLFWYQQALGQGPEFLTYFQNEAQLDKSGLPSDRFFAERPEGSVSTLKIQRTQQEDSAVYLCASRPTGAGANVLTFGAGSRLTVL.

This clonotype was detected only a few times. The chain combines TRBV4-1 with TRBJ2-1, with D uncertain. The ends were cut back, 2 bases at V and 3 bases at J, with 8 bases in the middle. Germline V CDR1 and CDR2: MGHRA, YSYEKL. The CDR3 is 14 amino acids. Written as DNA, the CDR3 is TGCGCCAGCAGCCAAAAACTCGACTACAATGAGCAGTTCTTC. As protein: CASSQKLDYNEQFF.

V gene TRBV12-3 or TRBV12-4 combines with J gene TRBJ2-2; 9 nucleotides line up with TRBD1. Trimming took 6 bases from V and 3 from J; bases not matched to a gene: 5. This CDR3 has 15 residues. CDR3 bases: TGTGCCAGCAGCTATGGGACAGGGTACACCGGGGAGCTGTTTTTT. It is translated as CASSYGTGYTGELFF.

The chain employs TRBV12-3 or TRBV12-4 and TRBJ1-1; 9 positions agree with TRBD1. V dropped 10 bases and J dropped 4; count of bases not matched to a gene: 10. The CDR3 is made up of 14 amino acids. CDR3 nucleotides: TGTGCCATCACCCTCATGGGACAGGGCACTGAAGCTTTCTTT. It is translated as CAITLMGQGTEAFF.

V gene TRBV7-7 combines with J gene TRBJ2-1, with TRBD1 as a possible D gene (5 bases). The V gene lost 5 bases and the J gene lost 8 bases, with 16 bases spanning the gap. This CDR3 comprises 14 residues. Germline CDR1 and CDR2: SSHAT and FNYEAQ (reference sequence). The CDR3 DNA reads TGTGCCAGCAGCCCGGAAGGGGCAAGCGATGAGCAGTTCTTC. Translation: CASSPEGASDEQFF.

The rearrangement joins TRBV10-2 to TRBJ2-2; D call uncertain. Trimming stripped 9 bases from V and 4 bases from J, with 9 bases between. CDR1 is WSHSY, CDR2 SAAADI, per germline. The CDR3 runs to 12 residues. CDR3 amino acids: CASQVSTGELFF. The CDR3 DNA sequence: TGCGCCAGTCAGGTCTCCACCGGGGAGCTGTTTTTT.

This clonotype showed up just a few times. The V gene is TRBV20-1, the J gene TRBJ2-7; D not certain. The CDR3 is 13 amino acids. Germline V gives CDR1 DFQATT, CDR2 SNEGSKA (reference sequence). V was clipped by 3 bases and J by 0 bases, with 9 bases between them. CDR3 nucleotide sequence: TGCAGTGCTAGTCCGGTCAGCTCCTACGAGCAGTACTTC. Translation gives CSASPVSSYEQYF.

This clonotype has at least ten counts. The CDR3 protein is CASSLGLAGSGYEQYF. CDR3 DNA sequence: TGTGCCAGCAGTTTGGGCCTAGCCGGGAGTGGCTACGAGCAGTACTTC. The chain joins TRBV28 to TRBJ2-7; tentative D call: TRBD2 (6 bases). Trimming shortened V by 3 bases and J by 3 bases, and 18 bases separated the two germline ends. The germline V gene encodes CDR1 MDHEN and CDR2 SYDVKM. This CDR3 is 16 amino acids long.

The chain recombines TRBV20-1 with TRBJ1-5; the D gene is possibly TRBD1 (5 bases). This CDR3 has 17 amino acids. Germline V gene lookup returns CDR1 DFQATT and CDR2 SNEGSKA (reference sequence). V shed 6 bases and J shed 0 bases, with 21 bases lying between them. CDR3 loop: CSAIGALRLASNQPQHF. In nucleotides, the CDR3 is TGCAGTGCCATAGGGGCCCTACGATTAGCTAGCAATCAGCCCCAGCATTTT.

This clonotype has just a few counts. The chain links TRBV11-3 to TRBJ2-5; no definite D call. Trimming removed 5 bases from V and 5 bases from J, with 18 bases in between. CDR1 and CDR2 from the germline V gene are SGHNT and YENEEA. The CDR3 covers 15 residues. The chain's CDR3 is CASSPPERAWETQYF. Written as DNA, the CDR3 is TGTGCCAGCAGCCCCCCCGAAAGGGCATGGGAGACCCAGTACTTC. Drawing the rest from reference TRBV11-3 and TRBJ2-5, the complete variable domain is EAGVVQSPRYKIIEKKQPVAFWCNPISGHNTLYWYLQNLGQGPELLIRYENEEAVDDSQLPKDRFSAERLKGVDSTLKIQPAELGDSAVYLCASSPPERAWETQYFGPGTRLLVL.

This clonotype has only a few counts. V is TRBV20-1 and J is TRBJ2-2, with D maybe TRBD1 (6 bases). CDR3 length: 15 residues. Looked up from germline, CDR1 is DFQATT and CDR2 is SNEGSKA (reference sequence). The V end was cut by 0 bases, the J end by 1 base, with 9 bases between. CDR3 residues: CSARDDRQNTGELFF. For the CDR3, the DNA is TGCAGTGCTAGAGACGACAGGCAGAACACCGGGGAGCTGTTTTTT.

This sequence joins TRBV6-5 and TRBJ2-2; D remains unclear. Germline loops: CDR1 MNHEY, CDR2 SVGAGI. V was clipped by 0 bases and J by 6 bases, with 8 bases between them. CDR3 length: 14 amino acids. The CDR3 reads CASSYSREAGELFF. CDR3 in DNA: TGTGCCAGCAGTTACTCGAGAGAGGCCGGGGAGCTGTTTTTT.

This clonotype appeared many times. The gene calls are TRBV12-3 or TRBV12-4 and TRBJ2-2, with a tentative D call TRBD2 (5 bases). The CDR3 sequence is 15 residues long. Trimming took off 2 bases at V and 5 bases at J, with 12 bases between the two ends. CDR3 residues: CASSLRRADTGELFF. CDR3 DNA sequence: TGTGCCAGCAGTTTAAGGCGGGCGGATACCGGGGAGCTGTTTTTT.